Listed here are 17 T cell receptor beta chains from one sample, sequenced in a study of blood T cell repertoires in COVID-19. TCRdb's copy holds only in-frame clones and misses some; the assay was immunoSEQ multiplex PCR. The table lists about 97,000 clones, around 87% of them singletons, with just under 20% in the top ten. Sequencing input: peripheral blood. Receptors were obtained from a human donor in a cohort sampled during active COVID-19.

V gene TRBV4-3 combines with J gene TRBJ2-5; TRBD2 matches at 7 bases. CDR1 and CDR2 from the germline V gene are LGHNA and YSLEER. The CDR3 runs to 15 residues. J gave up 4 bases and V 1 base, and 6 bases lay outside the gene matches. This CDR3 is CASSQVAGEGETQYF. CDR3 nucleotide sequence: TGCGCCAGCAGCCAAGTCGCCGGGGAGGGAGAGACCCAGTACTTC.

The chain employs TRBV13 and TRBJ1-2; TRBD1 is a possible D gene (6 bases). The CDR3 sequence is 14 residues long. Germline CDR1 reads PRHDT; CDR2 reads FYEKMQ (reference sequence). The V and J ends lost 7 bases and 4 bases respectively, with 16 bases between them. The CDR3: CASTQIGTSYGYTF. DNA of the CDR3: TGTGCCAGCACCCAAATCGGGACAAGCTATGGCTACACCTTC.

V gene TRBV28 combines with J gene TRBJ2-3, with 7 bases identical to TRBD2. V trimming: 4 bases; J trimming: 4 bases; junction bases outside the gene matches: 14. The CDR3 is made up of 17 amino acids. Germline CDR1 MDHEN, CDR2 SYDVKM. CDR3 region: CASSSGTAGADSDTQYF. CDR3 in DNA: TGTGCCAGCAGTTCCGGGACTGCGGGAGCGGATTCAGATACGCAGTATTTT.

The CDR3 sequence is CASSAGTAYEQYF. The CDR3 DNA reads TGTGCCAGCAGTGCCGGGACAGCCTACGAGCAGTACTTC. The genes are TRBV12-3 or TRBV12-4 and TRBJ2-7; TRBD1 aligns across 7 bases. Losses at the gene ends were 5 bases for V and 2 bases for J; bases not matched to a gene: 3. The CDR3 consists of 13 residues.

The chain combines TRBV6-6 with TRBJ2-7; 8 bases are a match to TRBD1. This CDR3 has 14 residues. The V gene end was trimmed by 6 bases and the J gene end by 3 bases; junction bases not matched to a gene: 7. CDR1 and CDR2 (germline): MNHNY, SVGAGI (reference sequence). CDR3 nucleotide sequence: TGTGCCAGCAGCCCCGGACAGGGAAGCTACGAGCAGTACTTC. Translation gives CASSPGQGSYEQYF.

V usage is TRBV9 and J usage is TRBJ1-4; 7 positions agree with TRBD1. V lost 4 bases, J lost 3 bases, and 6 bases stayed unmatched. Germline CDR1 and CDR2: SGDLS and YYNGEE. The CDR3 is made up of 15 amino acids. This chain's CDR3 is CASSQGGIANEKLFF. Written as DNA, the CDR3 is TGTGCCAGCAGCCAGGGGGGAATAGCTAATGAAAAACTGTTTTTT.

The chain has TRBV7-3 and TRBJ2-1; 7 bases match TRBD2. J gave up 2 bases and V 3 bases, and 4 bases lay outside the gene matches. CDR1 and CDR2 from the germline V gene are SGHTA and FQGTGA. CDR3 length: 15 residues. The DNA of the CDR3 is TGTGCCAGCAGCTTCAGTGGGACTACCTACAATGAGCAGTTCTTC. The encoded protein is CASSFSGTTYNEQFF.

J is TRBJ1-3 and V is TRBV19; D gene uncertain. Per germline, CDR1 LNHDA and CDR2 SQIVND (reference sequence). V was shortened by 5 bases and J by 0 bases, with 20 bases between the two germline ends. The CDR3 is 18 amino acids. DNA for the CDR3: TGTGCCAGTAGTTTATCCCTTTCCCACGGGAGCTCTGGAAACACCATATATTTT. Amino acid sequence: CASSLSLSHGSSGNTIYF.

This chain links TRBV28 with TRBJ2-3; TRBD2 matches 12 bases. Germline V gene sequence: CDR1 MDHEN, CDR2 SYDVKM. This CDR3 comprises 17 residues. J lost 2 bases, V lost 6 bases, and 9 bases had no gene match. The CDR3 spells CASSLGLAGRSTDTQYF. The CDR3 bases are TGTGCCAGCAGCCTAGGACTAGCGGGACGATCCACAGATACGCAGTATTTT.

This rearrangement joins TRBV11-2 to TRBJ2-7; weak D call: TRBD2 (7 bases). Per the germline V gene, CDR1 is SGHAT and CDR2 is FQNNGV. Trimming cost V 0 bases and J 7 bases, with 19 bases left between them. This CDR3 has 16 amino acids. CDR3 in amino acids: CASSLDRGGPLGEQYF. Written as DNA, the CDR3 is TGTGCCAGCAGCTTAGATCGCGGGGGCCCCCTGGGTGAGCAGTACTTC.

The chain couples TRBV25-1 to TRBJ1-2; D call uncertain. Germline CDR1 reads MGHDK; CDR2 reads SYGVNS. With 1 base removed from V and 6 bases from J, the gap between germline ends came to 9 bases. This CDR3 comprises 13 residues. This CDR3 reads CASSEFPPDGYTF. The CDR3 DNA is TGTGCCAGCAGTGAATTTCCCCCAGATGGCTACACCTTC.

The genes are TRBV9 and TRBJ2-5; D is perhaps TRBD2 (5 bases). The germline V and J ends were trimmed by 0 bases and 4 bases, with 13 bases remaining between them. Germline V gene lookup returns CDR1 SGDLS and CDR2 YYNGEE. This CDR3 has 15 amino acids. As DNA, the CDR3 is TGTGCCAGCAGCGTAGGGGCGCGCGAGGGAGAGACCCAGTACTTC. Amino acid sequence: CASSVGAREGETQYF.

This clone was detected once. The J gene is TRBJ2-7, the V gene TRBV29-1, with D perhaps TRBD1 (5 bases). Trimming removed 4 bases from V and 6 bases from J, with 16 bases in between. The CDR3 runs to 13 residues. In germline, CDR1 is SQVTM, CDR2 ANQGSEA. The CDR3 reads CSVAKGVSIEQYF. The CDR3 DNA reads TGCAGCGTTGCAAAAGGGGTGTCCATCGAGCAGTACTTC.

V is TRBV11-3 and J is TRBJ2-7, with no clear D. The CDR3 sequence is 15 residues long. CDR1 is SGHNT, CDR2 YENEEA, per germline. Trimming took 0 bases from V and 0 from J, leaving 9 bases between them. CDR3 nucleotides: TGTGCCAGCAGCTTAGACGGGTCGAGCTCCTACGAGCAGTACTTC. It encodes CASSLDGSSSYEQYF. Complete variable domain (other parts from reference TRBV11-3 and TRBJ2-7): EAGVVQSPRYKIIEKKQPVAFWCNPISGHNTLYWYLQNLGQGPELLIRYENEEAVDDSQLPKDRFSAERLKGVDSTLKIQPAELGDSAVYLCASSLDGSSSYEQYFGPGTRLTVT.

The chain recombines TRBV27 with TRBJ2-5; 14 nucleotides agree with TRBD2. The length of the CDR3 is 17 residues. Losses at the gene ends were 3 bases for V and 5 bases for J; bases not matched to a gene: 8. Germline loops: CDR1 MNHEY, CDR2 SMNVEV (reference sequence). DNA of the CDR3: TGTGCCAGCAGTTTCGGGCCGACTAGCGGGAGGGATGAGACCCAGTACTTC. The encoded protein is CASSFGPTSGRDETQYF.

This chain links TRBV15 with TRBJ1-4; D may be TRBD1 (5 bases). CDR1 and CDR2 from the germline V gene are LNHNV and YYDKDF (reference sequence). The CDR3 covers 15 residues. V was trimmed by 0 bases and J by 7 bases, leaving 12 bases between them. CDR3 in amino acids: CATSRDSRAGEKLFF. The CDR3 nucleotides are TGTGCCACCAGCAGAGATAGCAGGGCCGGTGAAAAACTGTTTTTT.

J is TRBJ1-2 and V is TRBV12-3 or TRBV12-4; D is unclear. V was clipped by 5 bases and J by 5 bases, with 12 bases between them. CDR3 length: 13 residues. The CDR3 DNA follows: TGTGCCAGCAGTATAGGACTGGAATATGGCTACACCTTC. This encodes CASSIGLEYGYTF.